This T cell receptor beta chain was observed in a study of PD-L1 blockade in urothelial cancer. As for the study in general: About 90% of the 29 patients were men who had bladder-origin urothelial cancer.

The time point here: peripheral blood 6 weeks after treatment start. The cohort comprised individuals with locally advanced or metastatic urothelial carcinoma. Germline CDR1 is LNHDA and CDR2 is SQIVND (reference sequence). CDR3 size: 17 residues. V was pared by 5 bases and J by 4 bases, with 14 bases of the junction left unmatched. Using immunoSEQ multiplex PCR, the repertoire was profiled, and TCRdb retains in-frame clones only, with some absent. In the table there are 66,000 or so clones, about nine tenths of which are singletons. The material was PBMCs, obtained around atezolizumab (anti-PD-L1) treatment. This chain links TRBV19 with TRBJ2-1, with 7 bases that match TRBD2. The TCR originated in a man aged 55 to 70 with urothelial cancer. The CDR3, as DNA: TGTGCCAGTAGTCTAGGGACTACACGACTTATTTACAATGAGCAGTTCTTC. Its protein is CASSLGTTRLIYNEQFF.